This TCR beta chain was recovered during a study of T cell responses to AZD1222 COVID-19 vaccine. Here immunoSEQ multiplex PCR was the method, and the copy in TCRdb shows in-frame clones only, minus some. The sample has about 110,000 clones, roughly 85% seen once; the top ten hold around 3.3%. Trimming stripped 1 base from V and 8 bases from J, with 11 bases between. Per the germline V gene, CDR1 is SGHDN and CDR2 is FVKESK. The CDR3 is made up of 13 amino acids. This rearrangement joins TRBV14 to TRBJ1-2; D is ambiguous. The specimen comprised peripheral blood, sampled on day 0 of AZD1222 vaccination. The TCR was taken from an adult in good health. CDR3 in amino acids: CASSQGSLVGYTF. In nucleotides, the CDR3 is TGTGCCAGCAGCCAAGGGAGTCTCGTGGGCTACACCTTC.